The text below deals with one TCR beta chain. Its antigen is unknown. The sample comes from a study of blood T cells in healthy people across ages. Notes on the study in general: Naive T cell percentage and TCR beta diversity correlated strongly.

PCR was performed a second time for about 7 to 11 cycles using a sample-barcoded 5' primer and a J-beta primer mix. TCRdb re-called the 5' RACE reads through MiXCR, storing one row per CDR3 protein. This table holds about 1.1 million distinct CDR3 sequences, roughly two fifths found once. The sequencing input was blood. This receptor was identified in a man aged 18 to 30 in good health.

CDR3 bases: TGCAGTGCTAACGGACAGGGGGCCGCACGCAATCAGCCCCAGCATTTT. Its translation: CSANGQGAARNQPQHF. V is TRBV20-1 and J is TRBJ1-5; 11 bases line up with TRBD1. The CDR3 is 16 residues long. Germline V CDR1 and CDR2: DFQATT, SNEGSKA (reference sequence). Germline trimming cut 4 bases from V and 2 bases from J; bases unmatched to any gene: 7.